The 14 T cell receptor beta chains presented below share a single source sample, sequenced in a study of technical replicates of blood from a few donors (dated by TCRdb to 2015 to 2018). The library was prepared using the immunoSEQ multiplex PCR assay. In its TCRdb copy, this immuneACCESS table keeps in-frame sequences only and misses some clones. Where compared with another copy, unresolved V genes explain less than half of these, and the others have no known cause. The sample table holds about 73,000 clones, of which approximately 90% were seen once. 4.5% to 5% of the sample rests with the top ten. Material for sequencing was PBMCs. The receptors derive from a human donor in good health. Some clones in this sample may be carry-over from other donors' samples.

This clone has only one observation. The chain links TRBV6-5 to TRBJ2-1; TRBD1 matches at 7 bases. V shed 1 base, J shed 9 bases, and the junction held 3 bases outside the gene matches. Germline loops: CDR1 MNHEY, CDR2 SVGAGI. There are 13 residues in the CDR3. The CDR3 bases are TGTGCCAGCAGTTACTGGACAGGAAGTGAGCAGTTCTTC. Translated, it gives CASSYWTGSEQFF.

The chain recombines TRBV5-1 with TRBJ1-4, with D perhaps TRBD1 (6 bases). Trimming removed 3 bases at V and 6 bases at J, with 9 bases between. CDR1 and CDR2 from the germline V gene are SGHRS and YFSETQ. The CDR3 has 13 residues. CDR3 sequence: CASSWTVDEKLFF. CDR3 sequence (DNA): TGCGCCAGCAGCTGGACAGTCGATGAAAAACTGTTTTTT.

This clone was recorded once. The chain uses TRBV6-1 and TRBJ2-7; 9 bases line up with TRBD1. The V gene's germline CDR1 is MNHNS and CDR2 SASEGT. This CDR3 spans 15 amino acids. V trimming: 8 bases; J trimming: 2 bases; junction bases outside the gene matches: 10. CDR3 loop: CASSSRGQGTYEQYF. The CDR3 nucleotides are TGTGCCAGCTCCTCAAGGGGACAGGGAACCTACGAGCAGTACTTC.

The chain uses TRBV18 and TRBJ2-3, with TRBD2 matching 7 bases. Germline loops: CDR1 KGHSH, CDR2 LQKENI. The trim removed 3 bases at V and 2 bases at J, leaving 8 bases unmatched. The CDR3 has 16 amino acids. CDR3 amino acids: CASSPSAGLSTDTQYF. The CDR3 DNA sequence: TGTGCCAGCTCACCCTCAGCGGGACTTTCCACAGATACGCAGTATTTT. The whole variable domain, filled in from reference TRBV18 and TRBJ2-3, reads NAGVMQNPRHLVRRRGQEARLRCSPMKGHSHVYWYRQLPEEGLKFMVYLQKENIIDESGMPKERFSAEFPKEGPSILRIQQVVRGDSAAYFCASSPSAGLSTDTQYFGPGTRLTVL.

V gene TRBV11-2 combines with J gene TRBJ2-3; TRBD2 matches 7 bases. V trimming: 5 bases; J trimming: 8 bases; junction bases outside the gene matches: 4. The CDR3 sequence is 12 residues long. CDR1 is SGHAT and CDR2 is FQNNGV in the germline V gene. The chain's CDR3 is CASSPRGVTQYF. In nucleotides, the CDR3 is TGTGCCAGCAGCCCTCGGGGGGTTACGCAGTATTTT.

The genes are TRBV5-5 and TRBJ2-7, with 8 bases fitting TRBD2. The V gene's germline CDR1 is SGHKS and CDR2 YYEKEE (reference sequence). This CDR3 spans 12 amino acids. V trimming: 4 bases; J trimming: 5 bases; junction bases outside the gene matches: 2. The CDR3 spells CASSPGGNEQYF. CDR3 nucleotides: TGTGCCAGCAGCCCGGGAGGGAACGAGCAGTACTTC.

V and J are TRBV5-1 and TRBJ2-1; tentatively, D is TRBD2 (6 bases). The CDR3 is 15 amino acids. Germline assignment: CDR1 SGHRS and CDR2 YFSETQ. Trimming took off 0 bases at V and 7 bases at J, with 14 bases between the two ends. CDR3 sequence reads: CASSLAAGKVNEQFF. CDR3 DNA sequence: TGCGCCAGCAGCTTGGCCGCGGGAAAGGTAAATGAGCAGTTCTTC.

The gene calls are TRBV9 and TRBJ2-5, with D perhaps TRBD2 (6 bases). Germline V CDR1 and CDR2: SGDLS, YYNGEE. The CDR3 is 18 amino acids. V dropped 0 bases and J dropped 5 bases, with 23 bases sitting between them. CDR3 sequence: CASSVANLGLPGSETQYF. The DNA of the CDR3 is TGTGCCAGCAGCGTAGCCAATTTGGGACTCCCAGGTTCGGAGACCCAGTACTTC.

This chain connects TRBV15 to TRBJ2-1; 8 bases map to TRBD1. J was trimmed by 9 bases and V by 1 base; bases with no gene match: 8. From germline, CDR1 is LNHNV and CDR2 YYDKDF (reference sequence). The CDR3 has 15 amino acids. CDR3 bases: TGTGCCACCAGCAGAGCCCGACAGGGGTTCGGTGAGCAGTTCTTC. The encoded protein is CATSRARQGFGEQFF. The whole variable domain, remainder taken from reference TRBV15 and TRBJ2-1, is DAMVIQNPRYQVTQFGKPVTLSCSQTLNHNVMYWYQQKSSQAPKLLFHYYDKDFNNEADTPDNFQSRRPNTSFCFLDIRSPGLGDTAMYLCATSRARQGFGEQFFGPGTRLTVL.

V gene TRBV6-4 combines with J gene TRBJ1-2, with a tentative D call TRBD1 (6 bases). The CDR3 runs 13 residues. Germline lookup yields CDR1 MRHNA and CDR2 SNTAGT. V was pared by 6 bases and J by 6 bases, with 14 bases between. For the CDR3, the DNA is TGTGCCAGCAGCCCAACAGGGACGAATGGCTACACCTTC. Residues: CASSPTGTNGYTF.

The chain employs TRBV7-2 and TRBJ1-4; TRBD1 aligns across 7 bases. The junction had 16 bases not matched to a gene; V was cut back by 5 bases and J by 7 bases. Germline CDR1 SGHTA, CDR2 FQGNSA. This CDR3 comprises 17 residues. The CDR3 DNA is TGTGCCAGCAGCCCACGGAGAGGAGGGACAGCGCCTGAAAAACTGTTTTTT. Protein product: CASSPRRGGTAPEKLFF.

The rearrangement joins TRBV9 to TRBJ2-5; 7 nucleotides agree with TRBD1. Germline lookup yields CDR1 SGDLS and CDR2 YYNGEE. The CDR3 loop spans 15 amino acids. V lost 4 bases, J lost 5 bases, and 11 bases stayed unmatched. The chain's CDR3 is CASSYPGPRGETQYF. The CDR3 DNA is TGTGCCAGCAGCTATCCGGGACCCAGGGGGGAGACCCAGTACTTC. Full variable domain (missing parts from reference TRBV9 and TRBJ2-5): DSGVTQTPKHLITATGQRVTLRCSPRSGDLSVYWYQQSLDQGLQFLIQYYNGEERAKGNILERFSAQQFPDLHSELNLSSLELGDSALYFCASSYPGPRGETQYFGPGTRLLVL.

The chain carries TRBV7-9 and TRBJ1-1, with 7 bases fitting TRBD1. CDR1 is SEHNR and CDR2 is FQNEAQ in the germline V gene (reference sequence). V lost 7 bases to trimming and J lost 3 bases; unmatched junction nucleotides: 5. This CDR3 comprises 13 residues. The CDR3 is CASTPDRDTEAFF. The CDR3 region has the DNA TGTGCCAGCACCCCAGACAGGGACACTGAAGCTTTCTTT.

J is TRBJ2-7 and V is TRBV6-5; a possible D gene is TRBD1 (6 bases). Germline CDR1 and CDR2: MNHEY and SVGAGI. Trimming took off 5 bases at V and 3 bases at J, with 11 bases between the two ends. The length of the CDR3 is 13 residues. CDR3 residues: CASSQGQDYEQYF. The CDR3 nucleotides are TGTGCCAGCAGTCAGGGACAAGACTACGAGCAGTACTTC.